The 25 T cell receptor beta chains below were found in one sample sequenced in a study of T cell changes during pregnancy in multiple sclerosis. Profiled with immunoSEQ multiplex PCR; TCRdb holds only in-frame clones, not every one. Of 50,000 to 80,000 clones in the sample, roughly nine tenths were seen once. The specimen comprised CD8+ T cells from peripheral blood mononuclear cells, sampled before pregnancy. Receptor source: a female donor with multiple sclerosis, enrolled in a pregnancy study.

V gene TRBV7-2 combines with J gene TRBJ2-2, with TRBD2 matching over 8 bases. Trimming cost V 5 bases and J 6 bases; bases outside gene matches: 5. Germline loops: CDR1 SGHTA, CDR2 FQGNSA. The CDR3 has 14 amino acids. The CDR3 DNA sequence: TGTGCCAGCAGCCCGCGGGGGGTTCCCGGGGAGCTGTTTTTT. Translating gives CASSPRGVPGELFF.

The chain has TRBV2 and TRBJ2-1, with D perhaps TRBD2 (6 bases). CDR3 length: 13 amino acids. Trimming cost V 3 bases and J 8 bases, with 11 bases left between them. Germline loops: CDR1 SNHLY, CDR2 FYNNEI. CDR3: CASSDSGVDEQFF. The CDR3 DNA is TGTGCCAGCAGTGACTCGGGAGTGGATGAGCAGTTCTTC.

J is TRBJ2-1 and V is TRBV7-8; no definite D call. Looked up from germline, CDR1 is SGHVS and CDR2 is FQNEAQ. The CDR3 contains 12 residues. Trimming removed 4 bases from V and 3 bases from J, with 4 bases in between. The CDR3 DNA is TGTGCCAGCAGCTCCAACTACAATGAGCAGTTCTTC. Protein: CASSSNYNEQFF. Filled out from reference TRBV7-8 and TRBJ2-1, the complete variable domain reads GAGVSQSPRYKVAKRGQDVALRCDPISGHVSLFWYQQALGQGPEFLTYFQNEAQLDKSGLPSDRFFAERPEGSVSTLKIQRTQQEDSAVYLCASSSNYNEQFFGPGTRLTVL.

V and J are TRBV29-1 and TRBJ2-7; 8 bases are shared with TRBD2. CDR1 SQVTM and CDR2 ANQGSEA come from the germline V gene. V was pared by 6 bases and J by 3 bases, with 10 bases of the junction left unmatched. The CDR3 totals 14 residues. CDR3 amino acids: CSVNLAGVHYEQYF. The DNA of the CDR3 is TGCAGCGTAAACCTAGCGGGTGTACACTACGAGCAGTACTTC.

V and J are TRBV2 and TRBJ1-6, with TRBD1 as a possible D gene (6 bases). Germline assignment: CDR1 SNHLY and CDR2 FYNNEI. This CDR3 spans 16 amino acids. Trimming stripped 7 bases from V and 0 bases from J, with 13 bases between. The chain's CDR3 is CASMLGASSYNSPLHF. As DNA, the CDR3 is TGTGCCAGCATGTTGGGGGCGAGCTCCTATAATTCACCCCTCCACTTT.

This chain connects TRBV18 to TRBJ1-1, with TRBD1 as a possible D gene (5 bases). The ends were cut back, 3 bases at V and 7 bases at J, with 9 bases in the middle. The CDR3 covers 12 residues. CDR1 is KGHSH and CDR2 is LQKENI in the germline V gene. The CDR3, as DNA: TGTGCCAGCTCACCCAGGGCCGGTGAAGCTTTCTTT. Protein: CASSPRAGEAFF.

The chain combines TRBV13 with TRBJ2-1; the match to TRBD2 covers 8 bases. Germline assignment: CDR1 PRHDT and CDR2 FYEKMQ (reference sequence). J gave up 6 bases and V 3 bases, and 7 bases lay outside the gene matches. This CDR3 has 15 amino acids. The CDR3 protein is CASSFGLAGGNEQFF. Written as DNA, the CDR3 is TGTGCCAGCAGCTTCGGGTTGGCGGGGGGCAATGAGCAGTTCTTC.

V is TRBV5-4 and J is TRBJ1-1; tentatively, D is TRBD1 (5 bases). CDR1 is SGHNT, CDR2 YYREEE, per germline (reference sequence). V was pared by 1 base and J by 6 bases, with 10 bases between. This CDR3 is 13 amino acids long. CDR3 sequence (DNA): TGTGCCAGCAGCTTGTTAGGGGTCCCTGAAGCTTTCTTT. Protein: CASSLLGVPEAFF.

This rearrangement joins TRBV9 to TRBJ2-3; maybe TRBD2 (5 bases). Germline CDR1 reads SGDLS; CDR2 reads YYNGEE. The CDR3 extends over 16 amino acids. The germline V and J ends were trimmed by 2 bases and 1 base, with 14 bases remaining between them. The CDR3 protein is CASSVDDGVGTDTQYF. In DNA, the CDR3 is TGTGCCAGCAGCGTGGACGACGGGGTGGGCACAGATACGCAGTATTTT.

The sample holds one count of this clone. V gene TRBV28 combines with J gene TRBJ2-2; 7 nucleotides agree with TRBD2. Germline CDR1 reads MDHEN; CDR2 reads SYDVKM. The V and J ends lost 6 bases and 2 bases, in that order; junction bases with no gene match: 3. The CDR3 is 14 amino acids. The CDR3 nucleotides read TGTGCCAGCAGCAGGGACTACAACACCGGGGAGCTGTTTTTT. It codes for CASSRDYNTGELFF.

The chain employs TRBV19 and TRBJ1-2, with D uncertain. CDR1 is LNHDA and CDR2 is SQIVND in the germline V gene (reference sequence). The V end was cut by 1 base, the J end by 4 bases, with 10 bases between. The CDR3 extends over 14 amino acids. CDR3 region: CASSIVQVGYGYTF. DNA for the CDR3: TGTGCCAGTAGTATAGTCCAGGTGGGCTATGGCTACACCTTC.

Here the CDR3 reads CASREGTGAVNEQFF. The CDR3 DNA reads TGTGCCAGCAGAGAGGGGACAGGGGCGGTCAATGAGCAGTTCTTC. The chain has TRBV2 and TRBJ2-1, with 10 bases identical to TRBD1. V was clipped by 6 bases and J by 6 bases; unmatched bases: 8. CDR1 SNHLY and CDR2 FYNNEI come from the germline V gene. There are 15 residues in the CDR3.

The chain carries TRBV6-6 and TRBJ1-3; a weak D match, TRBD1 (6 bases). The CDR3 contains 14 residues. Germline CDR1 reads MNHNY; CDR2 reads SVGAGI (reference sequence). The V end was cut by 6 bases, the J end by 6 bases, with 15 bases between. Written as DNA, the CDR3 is TGTGCCAGCAGCCTCGGCCAGGGGTTAAACACCATATATTTT. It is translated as CASSLGQGLNTIYF.

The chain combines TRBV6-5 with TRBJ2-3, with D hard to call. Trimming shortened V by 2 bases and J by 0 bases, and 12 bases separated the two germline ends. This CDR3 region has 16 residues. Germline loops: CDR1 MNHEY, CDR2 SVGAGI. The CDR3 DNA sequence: TGTGCCAGCAGTTACGGGCAGGATTATAGCACAGATACGCAGTATTTT. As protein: CASSYGQDYSTDTQYF.

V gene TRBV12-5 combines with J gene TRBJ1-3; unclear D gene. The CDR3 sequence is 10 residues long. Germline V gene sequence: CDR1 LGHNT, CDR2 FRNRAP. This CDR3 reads CASAGNTIYF. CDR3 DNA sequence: TGTGCCTCGGCTGGAAACACCATATATTTT.

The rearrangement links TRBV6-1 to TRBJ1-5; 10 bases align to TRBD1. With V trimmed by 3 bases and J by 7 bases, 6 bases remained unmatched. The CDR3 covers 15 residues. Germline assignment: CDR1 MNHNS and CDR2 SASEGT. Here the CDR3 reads CASSDDRGQGQPQHF. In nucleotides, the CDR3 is TGTGCCAGCAGTGATGACAGGGGGCAAGGACAGCCCCAGCATTTT.

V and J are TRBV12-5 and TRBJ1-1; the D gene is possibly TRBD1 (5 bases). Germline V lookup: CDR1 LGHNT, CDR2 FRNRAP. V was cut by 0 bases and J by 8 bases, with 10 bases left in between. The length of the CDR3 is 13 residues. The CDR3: CASGLVLDSEAFF. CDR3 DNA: TGTGCTAGTGGTTTGGTACTCGACAGCGAAGCTTTCTTT. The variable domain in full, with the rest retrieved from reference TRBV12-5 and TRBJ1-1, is DARVTQTPRHKVTEMGQEVTMRCQPILGHNTVFWYRQTMMQGLELLAYFRNRAPLDDSGMPKDRFSAEMPDATLATLKIQPSEPRDSAVYFCASGLVLDSEAFFGQGTRLTVV.

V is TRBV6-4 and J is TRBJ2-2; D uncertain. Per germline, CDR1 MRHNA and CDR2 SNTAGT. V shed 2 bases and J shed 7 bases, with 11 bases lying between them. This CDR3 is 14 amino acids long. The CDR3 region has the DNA TGTGCCAGCAGTGACGTTCGCTTCGGCGGGGAGCTGTTTTTT. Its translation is CASSDVRFGGELFF.

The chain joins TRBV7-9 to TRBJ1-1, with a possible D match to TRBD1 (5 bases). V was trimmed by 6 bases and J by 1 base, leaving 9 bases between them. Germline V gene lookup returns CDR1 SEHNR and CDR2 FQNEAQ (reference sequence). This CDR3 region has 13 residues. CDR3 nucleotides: TGTGCCAGCAGATTCGGGGGGAACACTGAAGCTTTCTTT. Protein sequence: CASRFGGNTEAFF.

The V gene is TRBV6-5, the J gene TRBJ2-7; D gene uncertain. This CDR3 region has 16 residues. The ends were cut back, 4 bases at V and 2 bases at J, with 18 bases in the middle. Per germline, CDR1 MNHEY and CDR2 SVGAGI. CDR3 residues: CASSSPYGRQTYEQYF. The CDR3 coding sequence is TGTGCCAGCAGTTCCCCCTATGGGCGACAAACCTACGAGCAGTACTTC.

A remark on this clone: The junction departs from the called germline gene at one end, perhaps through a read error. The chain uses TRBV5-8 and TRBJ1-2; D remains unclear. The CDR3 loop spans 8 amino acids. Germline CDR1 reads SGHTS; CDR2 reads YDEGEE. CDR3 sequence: CASSFGYF. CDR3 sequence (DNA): TGTGCCAGCAGCTTCGGGTACTTC. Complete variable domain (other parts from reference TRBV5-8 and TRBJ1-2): EAGVTQSPTHLIKTRGQQATLRCSPISGHTSVYWYQQALGLGLQFLLWYDEGEERNRGNFPPRFSGRQFPNYSSELNVNALELEDSALYLCASSFGYFGSGTRLTVV.

The CDR3 coding sequence is TGTGCCAGCAGCTCCGACAGGGTCGACTATGGCTACACCTTC. Its translation is CASSSDRVDYGYTF. The chain carries TRBV9 and TRBJ1-2; 7 bases fit TRBD1. The CDR3 covers 14 residues. In germline, CDR1 is SGDLS, CDR2 YYNGEE. The J segment lost 3 bases and the V segment lost 4 bases, leaving 6 bases of the junction unmatched.

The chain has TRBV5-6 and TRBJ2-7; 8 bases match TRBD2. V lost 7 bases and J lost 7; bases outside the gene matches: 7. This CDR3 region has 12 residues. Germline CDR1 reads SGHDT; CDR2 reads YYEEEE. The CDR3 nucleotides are TGTGCCAGCGTCGGGGGGGCCAGGGAGCAGTACTTC. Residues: CASVGGAREQYF.

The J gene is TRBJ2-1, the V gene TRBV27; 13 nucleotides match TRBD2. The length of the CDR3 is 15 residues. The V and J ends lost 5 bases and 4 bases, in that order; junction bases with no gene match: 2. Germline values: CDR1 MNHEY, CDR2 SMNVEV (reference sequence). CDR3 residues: CASSPGLAGYNEQFF. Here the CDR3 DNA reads TGTGCCAGCAGTCCGGGACTAGCGGGGTACAATGAGCAGTTCTTC.

CDR3 residues: CASRPGQSYEQYF. CDR3 bases: TGTGCCAGCAGACCGGGACAGTCCTACGAGCAGTACTTC. The chain couples TRBV2 to TRBJ2-7; TRBD1 matches 7 bases. V was pared by 6 bases and J by 1 base, with 3 bases of the junction left unmatched. The germline V gene has CDR1 SNHLY and CDR2 FYNNEI. The CDR3 runs to 13 residues.